A single sample is the source of the 13 T cell receptor beta chains below, sequenced in a study of shared clonotypes between healthy human individuals. The repertoire was sequenced with immunoSEQ multiplex PCR; TCRdb's copy has only in-frame clones and lacks some. The data show approximately 1.1 million clones, with 78% seen just once and approximately 0.5% held by the top ten. The sample was memory CD4+ T cells from PBMCs. Subset indicated: CD45RA-negative fraction. All receptors come from a man aged 18 to 29 in good health. Some clones in this sample may be carry-over from other donors' samples.

The chain combines TRBV14 with TRBJ2-5; 12 nucleotides agree with TRBD2. This CDR3 contains 18 residues. CDR1 is SGHDN and CDR2 is FVKESK in the germline V gene. Trimming took 2 bases from V and 2 from J; bases not matched to a gene: 9. The CDR3 region is CASSQNPPTSGGQETQYF. The CDR3 coding sequence is TGTGCCAGCAGCCAAAACCCTCCTACTAGCGGGGGGCAAGAGACCCAGTACTTC.

This chain uses TRBV28 with TRBJ2-7; possibly TRBD1 for D (6 bases). This CDR3 is 12 amino acids long. Per germline, CDR1 MDHEN and CDR2 SYDVKM. The CDR3, as DNA: TGTGCTGAGGGGGACACATCCTACGAGCAGTACTTC. Translated, it gives CAEGDTSYEQYF.

V gene TRBV6-4 combines with J gene TRBJ1-1, with D unresolved. Between the trimmed V and J ends, which lost 6 bases and 0 bases, there was a span of 8 bases. This CDR3 has 13 residues. CDR1 is MRHNA and CDR2 is SNTAGT in the germline V gene. The CDR3 reads CASRANLNTEAFF. The CDR3, as DNA: TGTGCCAGCAGGGCGAATTTGAACACTGAAGCTTTCTTT.

The chain uses TRBV5-1 and TRBJ1-4, with a weak D call TRBD1 (5 bases). There are 16 residues in the CDR3. Trimming removed 0 bases at V and 7 bases at J, with 16 bases between. Germline lookup yields CDR1 SGHRS and CDR2 YFSETQ. The CDR3, as DNA: TGCGCCAGCAGCTTGGCCCGGTCAGGGTTGATTGAAAAACTGTTTTTT. This encodes CASSLARSGLIEKLFF. The entire variable domain, with the rest obtained from reference TRBV5-1 and TRBJ1-4, is as follows: KAGVTQTPRYLIKTRGQQVTLSCSPISGHRSVSWYQQTPGQGLQFLFEYFSETQRNKGNFPGRFSGRQFSNSRSEMNVSTLELGDSALYLCASSLARSGLIEKLFFGSGTQLSVL.

The count of this clone is one. The chain carries TRBV29-1 and TRBJ2-3, with D unresolved. The germline CDR1 and CDR2 sequences are SQVTM and ANQGSEA. The CDR3 is 13 residues long. V lost 3 bases and J 2 bases, leaving 9 bases between the germline ends. This CDR3 reads CSVESTVTDTQYF. In DNA, the CDR3 is TGCAGCGTTGAGTCTACGGTCACAGATACGCAGTATTTT.

This chain connects TRBV5-4 to TRBJ2-5; D is unresolved. The CDR3 is 14 amino acids. Germline CDR1 SGHNT, CDR2 YYREEE (reference sequence). Trimming removed 6 bases at V and 5 bases at J, with 17 bases between. The CDR3 region is CASTVDMAGETQYF. As DNA, the CDR3 is TGTGCCAGCACCGTTGACATGGCCGGGGAGACCCAGTACTTC.

The chain has TRBV11-2 and TRBJ2-3; TRBD2 aligns across 8 bases. The germline gives CDR1 SGHAT, CDR2 FQNNGV. Trimming at V came to 2 bases and at J to 2 bases, leaving 3 bases not matched to a gene. The CDR3 covers 15 residues. As DNA, the CDR3 is TGTGCCAGCAGCTTACGGCGGGGGGTCACAGATACGCAGTATTTT. It specifies CASSLRRGVTDTQYF.

The rearrangement links TRBV28 to TRBJ1-2; the D gene is possibly TRBD1 (6 bases). This CDR3 spans 15 amino acids. Per germline, CDR1 MDHEN and CDR2 SYDVKM. Trimming left V 5 bases short and J 8 bases short, with 21 bases between. CDR3 region: CASSTPGRGSYGYTF. In DNA, the CDR3 is TGTGCCAGCAGTACCCCGGGCAGGGGAAGTTACGGCTACACCTTC.

The rearrangement joins TRBV10-3 to TRBJ2-3, with 9 nucleotides matching TRBD2. J was trimmed by 2 bases and V by 4 bases; bases with no gene match: 4. The CDR3 totals 15 residues. The V gene's germline CDR1 is ENHRY and CDR2 SYGVKD. The CDR3 spells CAISVSSGATDTQYF. CDR3 coding DNA: TGTGCCATCAGTGTGTCTAGCGGGGCCACAGATACGCAGTATTTT.

In this sample, this clone turned up many times. The J gene is TRBJ2-7, the V gene TRBV11-3; TRBD2 matches 14 bases. Germline assignment: CDR1 SGHNT and CDR2 YENEEA. The junction had 5 bases not matched to a gene; V was cut back by 5 bases and J by 5 bases. The CDR3 spans 15 residues. CDR3 amino acids: CASSLGLAGAHEQYF. The CDR3 coding sequence is TGTGCCAGCAGCCTGGGACTAGCGGGAGCTCACGAGCAGTACTTC.

The CDR3, as DNA: TGTGCCAGCAGGGACGGAGGAAGGAGGGCTGAAGCTTTCTTT. It translates to CASRDGGRRAEAFF. The rearrangement joins TRBV27 to TRBJ1-1; D gene ambiguous. V gave up 6 bases and J gave up 6 bases, with 17 bases separating them. The CDR3 extends over 14 amino acids. In germline, CDR1 is MNHEY, CDR2 SMNVEV (reference sequence).

The J gene is TRBJ2-3, the V gene TRBV28; TRBD1 matches 8 bases. The CDR3 covers 14 residues. V lost 4 bases to trimming and J lost 6 bases; unmatched junction nucleotides: 6. Germline CDR1 and CDR2: MDHEN and SYDVKM. The CDR3 DNA sequence: TGTGCCAGCAGTTCTGGACAGGGTTGGGATACGCAGTATTTT. It encodes CASSSGQGWDTQYF.

With regard to this clone: This may come from a read error, since a much larger clone is one base off. The chain has TRBV2 and TRBJ2-3, with D unresolved. Trimming took off 3 bases at V and 2 bases at J, with 0 bases between the two ends. From germline, CDR1 is SNHLY and CDR2 FYNNEI. This CDR3 has 11 residues. The CDR3 nucleotides read TGTGCCAGCAGTGACACAGATACGCAGTATTTT. It codes for CASSDTDTQYF.